What follows describes a single T cell receptor beta chain. Its antigen has not been determined. A much larger clone differs by one base, so this may be a read error. The sequencing machine was an Illumina HiSeq 1500. The public reads were reanalyzed by TCRdb: fastp trimming at Q25, MiXCR alignment, in-frame beta chains only. Each entry merges the rows of one CDR3 protein and shows their most common DNA and genes. The sample table shows 45,000 to 60,000 distinct CDR3 sequences, and around 18% are seen once. The leading ten clones occupy around 60% of the sample. The data belong to a study of T cell repertoires in cytomegalovirus infection (dated by TCRdb to the late 2010s). About the full investigation: The peptide stimulations were aimed at well-studied HLA-B-restricted epitopes as well as recently identified HLA-C-restricted CMV epitopes, whose presentation resists viral immunomodulation. Because public TCR beta signatures pointed to carriage of CMV infection together with the matching HLA type, the HLA type of each donor mattered for the analysis. What the authors observed across the whole study: The ex vivo response was dominated by HLA-C-restricted CMV-specific TCR beta clonotypes, which also provided the single most frequent clonotype in two of eight donors. Carriers of CMV infection plus the relevant HLA type were discriminated by the cumulative frequency of public TCR beta family members in the study cohort and in an independent roughly 350-donor cohort.

Reading the label with the study, this specimen's treatment or condition is: in vitro stimulation with specific CMV peptide epitopes to enrich CMV-specific T cells. The CDR3 contains 12 residues, cysteine and phenylalanine counted. Left in the record is the CDR3 DNA by itself, 36 bases read in frame from the first base. V is shortened by 5 bases, J by 7 bases, and the region joining them spans 9 bases. Looking up the germline V gene yields CDR1 LGHNT and CDR2 FRNRAP. This specimen consisted of CD8+ T cells from cultured PBMCs, obtained from culture after CMV antigen stimulation. The receptor was derived from a human donor in good health (CMV status not recorded). Some clones in this sample may be carry-over from other donors' samples. The rearrangement joined TRBV12-5 to TRBJ2-4; the D segment is perhaps TRBD1 or TRBD2, each sharing 5 matched bases. The DNA sequence reads TGTGCTAGTGGTATGGGGGTGAACATTCAGTACTTC. It translates as CASGMGVNIQYF.